The 24 T cell receptor beta chains reported below all come from one sample, sequenced in a study of early T cells in non-severe SARS-CoV-2 infection. One entry per CDR3 protein, called by TCRdb with MiXCR from the 5' RACE reads. The sample yields over 35,000 distinct CDR3 sequences, approximately 6.5% seen once. The sample was whole blood, taken at baseline. These receptors all come from an adult who was a healthcare worker with PCR-confirmed SARS-CoV-2 infection or an uninfected control (not recorded which).

This clonotype was counted many times. This rearrangement joins TRBV2 to TRBJ2-4; D gene unclear. Germline loops: CDR1 SNHLY, CDR2 FYNNEI. The CDR3 length is 14 residues. The V end lost 7 bases, the J end lost 7 bases, and 17 bases lay between the germline ends. The CDR3 region has the DNA TGTGCCAGCACCCTTAGGCTAGTCGAGAACATTCAGTACTTC. This codes for CASTLRLVENIQYF. The full variable domain, in which reference TRBV2 and TRBJ2-4 provide the parts outside the CDR3, is EPEVTQTPSHQVTQMGQEVILRCVPISNHLYFYWYRQILGQKVEFLVSFYNNEISEKSEIFDDQFSVERPDGSNFTLKIRSTKLEDSAMYFCASTLRLVENIQYFGAGTRLSVL.

The table lists this clonotype with a few counts. The rearrangement links TRBV7-9 to TRBJ1-6; perhaps TRBD1 as D (5 bases). The CDR3 is 14 amino acids. Germline lookup yields CDR1 SEHNR and CDR2 FQNEAQ (reference sequence). V dropped 2 bases and J dropped 9 bases, with 11 bases sitting between them. This chain's CDR3 is CASSLTQGGSPLHF. CDR3 nucleotides: TGTGCCAGCAGCTTAACTCAGGGCGGTTCACCCCTCCACTTT.

This clonotype has at least ten counts. The genes are TRBV6-2 or TRBV6-3 and TRBJ1-2, with D possibly matching TRBD1 (6 bases). V gave up 7 bases and J gave up 4 bases, with 13 bases separating them. The germline CDR1 and CDR2 sequences are MNHEY and SVGEGT. This CDR3 region has 13 residues. The CDR3 DNA reads TGTGCCAGCAACGCAGGGGACGGCTATGGCTACACCTTC. Translating it yields CASNAGDGYGYTF.

This clonotype was seen at least ten times. The rearrangement uses TRBV20-1 and TRBJ1-1, with D unclear. Germline V gives CDR1 DFQATT, CDR2 SNEGSKA (reference sequence). This CDR3 region has 12 residues. V lost 3 bases to trimming and J lost 4 bases, with 9 bases between them. CDR3 residues: CSASRVGTEAFF. The CDR3 DNA reads as TGCAGTGCTAGTAGGGTTGGCACTGAAGCTTTCTTT.

This clonotype was seen only a few times. The chain links TRBV7-9 to TRBJ1-1; a weak D match, TRBD1 (5 bases). From germline, CDR1 is SEHNR and CDR2 FQNEAQ (reference sequence). The ends were cut back, 2 bases at V and 2 bases at J, with 9 bases in the middle. The CDR3 is 14 residues long. This CDR3 is CASSLTGENTEAFF. The CDR3 region has the DNA TGTGCCAGCAGCTTAACAGGAGAAAACACTGAAGCTTTCTTT. The variable domain in full, with the rest retrieved from reference TRBV7-9 and TRBJ1-1, is DTGVSQNPRHKITKRGQNVTFRCDPISEHNRLYWYRQTLGQGPEFLTYFQNEAQLEKSRLLSDRFSAERPKGSFSTLEIQRTEQGDSAMYLCASSLTGENTEAFFGQGTRLTVV.

The CDR3 region is CASSLVSGPLYREWFF. Here the CDR3 DNA reads TGTGCCAGCAGCTTAGTATCGGGACCCCTTTATAGGGAATGGTTCTTC. The chain links TRBV7-8 to TRBJ2-1; possibly TRBD1 or TRBD2 for D (5 bases each). Trimming shortened V by 1 base and J by 15 bases, and 25 bases separated the two germline ends. This CDR3 is built from 16 residues. The V gene's germline CDR1 is SGHVS and CDR2 FQNEAQ.

The sample holds many counts of this clonotype. This rearrangement joins TRBV5-5 to TRBJ2-1; 10 bases are shared with TRBD2. CDR3 length: 15 residues. The junction had 4 bases not matched to a gene; V was cut back by 4 bases and J by 3 bases. Germline CDR1 reads SGHKS; CDR2 reads YYEKEE (reference sequence). The CDR3 bases are TGTGCCAGCAGCCACCGGACTAGCGGCTACAATGAGCAGTTCTTC. As protein: CASSHRTSGYNEQFF.

This clonotype has at least ten counts. This sequence joins TRBV5-1 and TRBJ2-7; possibly TRBD2 for D (5 bases). Per the germline V gene, CDR1 is SGHRS and CDR2 is YFSETQ. With 4 bases removed from V and 4 bases from J, the gap between germline ends came to 9 bases. The CDR3 spans 12 residues. CDR3 amino acids: CASSLLGYEQYF. The CDR3 region has the DNA TGCGCCAGCAGCCTACTAGGTTACGAGCAGTACTTC.

The chain carries TRBV7-8 and TRBJ2-5; D call uncertain. Trimming cost V 5 bases and J 1 base, with 11 bases left between them. Germline CDR1 is SGHVS and CDR2 is FQNEAQ. The CDR3 has 14 amino acids. The CDR3 region is CASSIPHRQETQYF. For the CDR3, the DNA is TGTGCCAGCAGCATCCCTCACCGCCAAGAGACCCAGTACTTC.

CDR3 sequence: CAISESTRGRTDTQYF. CDR3 coding DNA: TGTGCCATCAGTGAGTCGACTAGGGGGAGGACAGATACGCAGTATTTT. The rearrangement uses TRBV10-3 and TRBJ2-3; D is possibly TRBD1 or TRBD2 (6 bases each). The CDR3 length is 16 residues. Trimming stripped 0 bases from V and 3 bases from J, with 13 bases between. Germline values: CDR1 ENHRY, CDR2 SYGVKD.

V gene TRBV9 combines with J gene TRBJ1-6; D not resolved. This CDR3 has 10 residues. V was trimmed by 3 bases and J by 17 bases, leaving 9 bases between them. Germline V gene lookup returns CDR1 SGDLS and CDR2 YYNGEE. The CDR3 DNA reads TGTGCCAGCAGCGGAAACCAAATCCACTTT. Encoded protein: CASSGNQIHF.

This clonotype has at least ten counts. The chain is built from TRBV30 and TRBJ2-3, with D perhaps being TRBD1 or TRBD2 (5 bases each). CDR3 size: 14 residues. V was trimmed by 2 bases and J by 2 bases, leaving 11 bases between them. Germline V gene data show CDR1 as GTSNPN and CDR2 as SVGIG (reference sequence). The CDR3 sequence: CAWSTWGNTDTQYF. In DNA form, the CDR3 reads TGTGCCTGGAGTACGTGGGGGAACACAGATACGCAGTATTTT. Full variable domain (rest looked up from reference TRBV30 and TRBJ2-3): SQTIHQWPATLVQPVGSPLSLECTVEGTSNPNLYWYRQAAGRGLQLLFYSVGIGQISSEVPQNLSASRPQDRQFILSSKKLLLSDSGFYLCAWSTWGNTDTQYFGPGTRLTVL.

This clonotype was found many times. This chain joins TRBV5-4 and TRBJ1-1; maybe TRBD1 (5 bases). V was cut by 2 bases and J by 1 base, with 9 bases left in between. This CDR3 has 14 residues. The V gene's germline CDR1 is SGHNT and CDR2 YYREEE (reference sequence). CDR3 in amino acids: CASSFTGRNTEAFF. The CDR3 coding sequence is TGTGCCAGCAGCTTTACAGGAAGGAACACTGAAGCTTTCTTT.

This clonotype was picked up a small number of times. The rearrangement uses TRBV7-8 and TRBJ2-3, with D possibly TRBD1 on 5 matching bases. CDR3 size: 17 residues. Germline-derived CDR1 and CDR2 are SGHVS and FQNEAQ. Between the trimmed V and J ends, which lost 5 bases and 6 bases, there was a span of 24 bases. Here the CDR3 reads CASSLTFGSGNHDTQYF. CDR3 nucleotide sequence: TGTGCCAGCAGCCTCACCTTTGGTTCAGGGAATCACGATACGCAGTATTTT.

This clonotype came up many times. The chain uses TRBV7-3 and TRBJ2-1; 7 bases fit TRBD2. The V gene's germline CDR1 is SGHTA and CDR2 FQGTGA. The V segment lost 3 bases and the J segment 7 bases; nucleotides outside the gene matches: 0. The CDR3 sequence is 12 residues long. CDR3 residues: CASSFSGNEQFF. The DNA for the CDR3 is TGTGCCAGCAGCTTTAGCGGGAATGAGCAGTTCTTC.

This clonotype was picked up many times. The chain combines TRBV6-2 or TRBV6-3 with TRBJ1-1; the match to TRBD1 covers 7 bases. The germline gives CDR1 MNHEY, CDR2 SVGEGT. The CDR3 length is 14 residues. V was clipped by 6 bases and J by 11 bases; unmatched bases: 15. The CDR3 bases are TGTGCCAGCAGACCTTCACAGGGGCGCCTGGGTGCTTTCTTT. Amino acid sequence: CASRPSQGRLGAFF.

This chain joins TRBV7-9 and TRBJ2-1; no clear D. There are 15 residues in the CDR3. V lost 3 bases and J lost 5, with 14 bases in between. Looked up from germline, CDR1 is SEHNR and CDR2 is FQNEAQ (reference sequence). The CDR3 spells CASSLGRTPNNEQFF. The CDR3 coding sequence is TGTGCCAGCAGCTTGGGCAGAACTCCTAACAATGAGCAGTTCTTC.

This clonotype occurred many times. This chain joins TRBV9 and TRBJ2-1; unclear D gene. Trimming removed 0 bases at V and 9 bases at J, with 13 bases between. CDR3 size: 14 residues. CDR1 is SGDLS and CDR2 is YYNGEE in the germline V gene. CDR3 DNA: TGTGCCAGCAGCGTAGCTTCGGGCTTTGGTGAGCAGTTCTTC. Translation gives CASSVASGFGEQFF.

This clonotype was picked up many times. The rearrangement joins TRBV7-6 to TRBJ1-1; TRBD1 matches 10 bases. CDR1 SGHVS and CDR2 FNYEAQ come from the germline V gene. The CDR3 has 15 residues. V lost 5 bases, J lost 3 bases, and 6 bases stayed unmatched. CDR3: CASSRRQGAYTEAFF. CDR3 in DNA: TGTGCCAGCAGCCGGAGACAGGGGGCCTACACTGAAGCTTTCTTT.

This clonotype was counted between two and nine times. This sequence joins TRBV18 and TRBJ1-1; possible D gene TRBD1, 5 bases. V was cut by 0 bases and J by 1 base, with 6 bases left in between. From germline, CDR1 is KGHSH and CDR2 LQKENI. The CDR3 has 14 residues. The CDR3 protein is CASSPPGTNTEAFF. In DNA form, the CDR3 reads TGTGCCAGCTCACCACCAGGGACGAACACTGAAGCTTTCTTT.

This clonotype was seen only a few times. For the CDR3, the DNA is TGCAGTGCTAGAGCACAGAGATTCACAGATACGCAGTATTTT. Translation: CSARAQRFTDTQYF. The V call is TRBV20-1, the J call TRBJ2-3; D is uncertain. The length of the CDR3 is 14 residues. Trimming took off 1 base at V and 2 bases at J, with 10 bases between the two ends. Germline V gene sequence: CDR1 DFQATT, CDR2 SNEGSKA (reference sequence).

The V gene is TRBV27, the J gene TRBJ1-2; TRBD1 agrees at 7 bases. CDR3 length: 14 residues. Germline V lookup: CDR1 MNHEY, CDR2 SMNVEV (reference sequence). The V gene end was trimmed by 5 bases and the J gene end by 8 bases; junction bases not matched to a gene: 11. The CDR3 bases are TGTGCCAGCAGTCCCCGACAGGGAGGAAGGGGCTACACCTTC. Translating gives CASSPRQGGRGYTF.

The sample holds many counts of this clonotype. The CDR3 reads CASSLAETTPAKNIQYF. DNA for the CDR3: TGCGCCAGCAGCTTGGCCGAGACTACCCCAGCCAAAAACATTCAGTACTTC. The V call is TRBV5-1, the J call TRBJ2-4; weak D call: TRBD2 (5 bases). Germline CDR1 is SGHRS and CDR2 is YFSETQ. Trimming pared 0 bases from V and 0 bases from J, leaving 13 bases between. The CDR3 has 17 residues.

This clonotype was seen many times. The V and J genes are TRBV5-4 and TRBJ2-1; 7 bases fit TRBD1. The CDR3 spans 16 residues. Trimming removed 4 bases from V and 5 bases from J; junction bases left unmatched: 12. Germline CDR1 reads SGHNT; CDR2 reads YYREEE (reference sequence). As DNA, the CDR3 is TGTGCCAGCAGCCCGGGACAGATTCTGAGTAACAATGAGCAGTTCTTC. Protein product: CASSPGQILSNNEQFF.